These 3 T cell receptor beta chains originate from one sample sequenced in a study of early T cells in non-severe SARS-CoV-2 infection. Each CDR3 protein is one row after TCRdb ran MiXCR on the 5' RACE reads. This sample has about 100,000 distinct CDR3 sequences; over 10% occur once, and the top ten carry around 2.4%. Material for sequencing was whole blood. The receptors shown here come from an adult who was a healthcare worker with PCR-confirmed SARS-CoV-2 infection or an uninfected control (not recorded which).

A few counts support this clonotype. The chain carries TRBV28 and TRBJ2-6; D ambiguous. Trimming left V 3 bases short and J 0 bases short, with 9 bases between. The germline V gene has CDR1 MDHEN and CDR2 SYDVKM. The CDR3 runs to 16 residues. This chain's CDR3 is CASSLATFSGANVLTF. Here the CDR3 DNA reads TGTGCCAGCAGTTTGGCGACCTTCTCTGGGGCCAACGTCCTGACTTTC.

This chain links TRBV18 with TRBJ2-1; 7 nucleotides align to TRBD1. J gave up 6 bases and V 2 bases, and 4 bases lay outside the gene matches. The CDR3 runs 14 residues. The germline V gene encodes CDR1 KGHSH and CDR2 LQKENI. The CDR3 loop is CASSPVGGPNEQFF. CDR3 bases: TGTGCCAGCTCACCAGTAGGGGGCCCCAATGAGCAGTTCTTC.

In its sample, this clonotype was seen a few times. The V and J genes are TRBV7-2 and TRBJ2-7, with D perhaps matching TRBD1 or TRBD2 (5 bases each). Trimming removed 3 bases at V and 2 bases at J, with 8 bases between. Germline loops: CDR1 SGHTA, CDR2 FQGNSA. The CDR3 is made up of 13 amino acids. CDR3 region: CASSFVGAYEQYF. For the CDR3, the DNA is TGTGCCAGCAGCTTTGTGGGGGCCTACGAGCAGTACTTC.